The 9 T cell receptor beta chains below come from one sample, sequenced in a study of T-cell reconstitution after alpha-beta-depleted transplantation in children (dated by TCRdb to the mid-2010s). The method was PCR. For sequencing, an Illumina HiSeq 2500 was employed. To normalize quantification of the TCRbeta repertoire, the TCR libraries were built with molecular barcoding that relied on unique molecular identifiers. Using fastp trimming at Q25 and MiXCR clonotype assembly, TCRdb reanalyzed the public sequencing data and kept in-frame beta chains. CDR3 protein sequences are deduplicated, and each keeps its most common genes and DNA. The sample profile shows 100,000 or so distinct CDR3 sequences; more than 20% of them were found once. Jointly, the top ten make up around 21% of the sample. Read against the paper, the sample's treatment or condition label means: allogeneic hematopoietic cell transplantation with graft depleted of TCRalphabeta T cells and CD19 B cells.

Sequencing used PBMCs, obtained before TCRalphabeta/CD19-depleted stem cell transplant. The receptor source for this set is a boy younger than 10 with acute lymphoblastic leukemia, due to receive a stem cell transplant.

J is TRBJ1-1 and V is TRBV20-1, with D unclear. The CDR3 loop spans 13 amino acids. Trimming cost V 6 bases and J 0 bases, with 11 bases left between them. Germline V CDR1 and CDR2: DFQATT, SNEGSKA (reference sequence). CDR3 nucleotides: TGCAGTGCCGCACTGGGGTTGAACACTGAAGCTTTCTTT. Its protein is CSAALGLNTEAFF.

This clonotype was detected a few times. This rearrangement joins TRBV25-1 to TRBJ2-7, with 7 nucleotides matching TRBD1. There are 15 residues in the CDR3. CDR1 and CDR2 (germline): MGHDK, SYGVNS. V was pared by 3 bases and J by 6 bases, with 11 bases of the junction left unmatched. The CDR3 DNA follows: TGTGCCAGCAGTGACGCCGACAGGGTTCGAAGCGAGCAGTACTTC. This translates into CASSDADRVRSEQYF.

Ten or more counts support this clonotype. The gene calls are TRBV5-1 and TRBJ1-2; possible D gene TRBD1, 6 bases. The CDR3 is 14 amino acids. V was cut by 0 bases and J by 6 bases, with 12 bases left in between. Looked up from germline, CDR1 is SGHRS and CDR2 is YFSETQ. CDR3 nucleotides: TGCGCCAGCAGCTTGGATTGGGACATTGATGGCTACACCTTC. Encoded protein: CASSLDWDIDGYTF.

This clonotype occurred a few times. The rearrangement joins TRBV11-2 to TRBJ2-7, with D hard to call. Germline loops: CDR1 SGHAT, CDR2 FQNNGV. This CDR3 has 16 amino acids. Between the trimmed V and J ends, which lost 1 base and 1 base, there was a span of 14 bases. The CDR3 sequence: CASSLGSRTLSYEQYF. DNA for the CDR3: TGTGCCAGCAGCTTAGGAAGCAGGACCCTATCCTACGAGCAGTACTTC.

The rearrangement uses TRBV20-1 and TRBJ1-5, with TRBD1 matching 10 bases. V lost 1 base and J lost 4; bases outside the gene matches: 1. Per germline, CDR1 DFQATT and CDR2 SNEGSKA (reference sequence). CDR3 length: 14 residues. The CDR3, as DNA: TGCAGTGCTAGAGGGGGACAGGGGAATCAGCCCCAGCATTTT. Translated, it gives CSARGGQGNQPQHF.

A few counts support this clonotype. This chain joins TRBV14 and TRBJ1-2; D is unclear. V was clipped by 6 bases and J by 5 bases, with 10 bases between them. Germline V CDR1 and CDR2: SGHDN, FVKESK. The CDR3 has 12 amino acids. The DNA for the CDR3 is TGTGCCAGCAGTGAGACACCATATGGCTACACCTTC. Its translation is CASSETPYGYTF.

This clonotype turned up a few times. This chain joins TRBV7-2 and TRBJ2-7; D might be TRBD1 (5 bases). This CDR3 comprises 14 residues. The ends were cut back, 4 bases at V and 0 bases at J, with 10 bases in the middle. Germline V gene data show CDR1 as SGHTA and CDR2 as FQGNSA. The CDR3 region is CASSSQGSSYEQYF. The DNA for the CDR3 is TGTGCCAGCAGCTCCCAGGGAAGCTCCTACGAGCAGTACTTC.

This clonotype was observed many times. The rearrangement uses TRBV7-2 and TRBJ2-1; no clear D. This CDR3 has 15 amino acids. CDR1 is SGHTA and CDR2 is FQGNSA in the germline V gene. V lost 1 base and J lost 6, with 13 bases in between. In DNA form, the CDR3 reads TGTGCCAGCAGCTTAGGTCTCTGGCCAGGCAATGAGCAGTTCTTC. Encoded protein: CASSLGLWPGNEQFF.

V usage is TRBV5-1 and J usage is TRBJ1-1, with TRBD1 identical over 10 bases. J gave up 0 bases and V 4 bases, and 12 bases lay outside the gene matches. Germline assignment: CDR1 SGHRS and CDR2 YFSETQ. The CDR3 spans 18 residues. CDR3 protein: CASSKRVGTGVLNTEAFF. The CDR3 DNA reads as TGCGCCAGCAGCAAACGAGTGGGGACAGGGGTATTGAACACTGAAGCTTTCTTT.